This entry lists 2 T cell receptor beta chains sequenced from one sample in a study of blood T cells in healthy people across ages. Combining a sample-barcoded 5' primer with a J-beta primer mix, a second PCR ran for roughly 6 to 11 cycles. TCRdb fed the 5' RACE reads into MiXCR, producing one record per CDR3 protein. The sample carries under 2 million distinct CDR3 sequences, roughly 32% recorded once. Sample: blood. These receptors came from a woman aged 25-40 years in good health.

The chain combines TRBV4-1 with TRBJ2-5; TRBD1 is a possible D gene (5 bases). With 1 base removed from V and 2 bases from J, the gap between germline ends came to 14 bases. The length of the CDR3 is 16 residues. Germline V gene sequence: CDR1 MGHRA, CDR2 YSYEKL. CDR3 loop: CASSQVQEPEQETQYF. CDR3 coding DNA: TGCGCCAGCAGCCAAGTACAGGAACCTGAGCAAGAGACCCAGTACTTC.

This sequence joins TRBV7-9 and TRBJ2-1; 9 bases fit TRBD1. V was pared by 5 bases and J by 9 bases, with 14 bases of the junction left unmatched. The length of the CDR3 is 16 residues. Germline loops: CDR1 SEHNR, CDR2 FQNEAQ (reference sequence). The CDR3 DNA sequence: TGTGCCAGCAGCACAGGGACAGGGAGGAGAGCAGGTGAGCAGTTCTTC. Translating it yields CASSTGTGRRAGEQFF.